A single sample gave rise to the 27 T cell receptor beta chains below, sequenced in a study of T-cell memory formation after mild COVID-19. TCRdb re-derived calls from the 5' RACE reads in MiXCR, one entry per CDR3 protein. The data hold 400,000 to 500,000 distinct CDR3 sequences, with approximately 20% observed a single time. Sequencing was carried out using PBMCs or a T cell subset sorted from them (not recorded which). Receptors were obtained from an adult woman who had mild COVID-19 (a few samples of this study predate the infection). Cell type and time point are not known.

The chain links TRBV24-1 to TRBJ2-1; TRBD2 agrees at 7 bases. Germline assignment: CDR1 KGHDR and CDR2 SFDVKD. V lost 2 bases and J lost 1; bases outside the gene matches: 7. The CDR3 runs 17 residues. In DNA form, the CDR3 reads TGTGCCACCAGTGATTCTGCTAGCGGCTTGTCCTACAATGAGCAGTTCTTC. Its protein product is CATSDSASGLSYNEQFF.

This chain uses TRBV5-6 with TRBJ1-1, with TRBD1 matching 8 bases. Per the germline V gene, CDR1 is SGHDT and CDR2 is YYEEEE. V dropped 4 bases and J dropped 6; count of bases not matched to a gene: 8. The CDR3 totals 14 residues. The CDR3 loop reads CASSPGTGGAEAFF. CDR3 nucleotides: TGTGCCAGCAGCCCGGGGACAGGAGGTGCTGAAGCTTTCTTT. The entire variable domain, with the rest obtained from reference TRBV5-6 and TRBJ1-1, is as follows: DAGVTQSPTHLIKTRGQQVTLRCSPKSGHDTVSWYQQALGQGPQFIFQYYEEEERQRGNFPDRFSGHQFPNYSSELNVNALLLGDSALYLCASSPGTGGAEAFFGQGTRLTVV.

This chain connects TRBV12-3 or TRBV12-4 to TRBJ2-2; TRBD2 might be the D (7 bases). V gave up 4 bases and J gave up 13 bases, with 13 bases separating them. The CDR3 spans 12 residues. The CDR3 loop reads CASSSWGGRLFF. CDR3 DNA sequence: TGTGCCAGCAGTTCGTGGGGGGGGCGGCTGTTTTTT.

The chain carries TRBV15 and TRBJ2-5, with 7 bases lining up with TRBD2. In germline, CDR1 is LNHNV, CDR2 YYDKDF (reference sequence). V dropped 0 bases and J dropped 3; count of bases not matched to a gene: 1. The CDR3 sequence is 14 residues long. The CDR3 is CATSRDRGEETQYF. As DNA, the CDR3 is TGTGCCACCAGCAGAGATCGGGGGGAAGAGACCCAGTACTTC.

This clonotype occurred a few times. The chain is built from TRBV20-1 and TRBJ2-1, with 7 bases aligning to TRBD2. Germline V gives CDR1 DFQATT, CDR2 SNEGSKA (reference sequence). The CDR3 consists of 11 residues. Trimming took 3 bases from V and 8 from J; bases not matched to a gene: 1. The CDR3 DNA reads TGCAGTGCTAGGGGAGGGCATGAGCAGTTCTTC. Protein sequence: CSARGGHEQFF.

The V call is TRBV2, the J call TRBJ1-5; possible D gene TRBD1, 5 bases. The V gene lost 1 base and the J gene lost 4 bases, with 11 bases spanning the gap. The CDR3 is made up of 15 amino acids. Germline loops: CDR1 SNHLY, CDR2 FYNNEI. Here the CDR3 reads CASSEGSQGNQPQHF. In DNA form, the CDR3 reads TGTGCCAGCAGTGAAGGGAGTCAGGGTAATCAGCCCCAGCATTTT. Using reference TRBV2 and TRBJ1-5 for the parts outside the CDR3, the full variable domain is EPEVTQTPSHQVTQMGQEVILRCVPISNHLYFYWYRQILGQKVEFLVSFYNNEISEKSEIFDDQFSVERPDGSNFTLKIRSTKLEDSAMYFCASSEGSQGNQPQHFGDGTRLSIL.

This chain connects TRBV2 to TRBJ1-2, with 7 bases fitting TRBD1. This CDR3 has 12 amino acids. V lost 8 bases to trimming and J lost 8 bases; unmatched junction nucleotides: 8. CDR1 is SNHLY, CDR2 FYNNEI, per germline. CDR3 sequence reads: CASSDRASGYTF. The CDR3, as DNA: TGTGCCAGCTCCGACAGGGCTAGCGGCTACACCTTC. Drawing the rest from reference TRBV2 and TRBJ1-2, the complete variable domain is EPEVTQTPSHQVTQMGQEVILRCVPISNHLYFYWYRQILGQKVEFLVSFYNNEISEKSEIFDDQFSVERPDGSNFTLKIRSTKLEDSAMYFCASSDRASGYTFGSGTRLTVV.

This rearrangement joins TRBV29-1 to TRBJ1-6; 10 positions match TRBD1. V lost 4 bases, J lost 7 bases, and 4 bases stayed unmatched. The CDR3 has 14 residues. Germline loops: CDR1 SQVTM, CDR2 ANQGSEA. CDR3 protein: CSVARDRGNSPLHF. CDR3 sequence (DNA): TGCAGCGTTGCCCGGGACAGGGGAAATTCACCCCTCCACTTT.

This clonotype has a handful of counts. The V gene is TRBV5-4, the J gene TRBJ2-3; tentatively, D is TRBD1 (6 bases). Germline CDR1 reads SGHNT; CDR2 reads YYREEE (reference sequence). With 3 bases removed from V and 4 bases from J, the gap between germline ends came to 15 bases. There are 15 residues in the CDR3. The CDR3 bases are TGTGCCAGCAGCTGGGCGGGCAGGGGCGCAGATACGCAGTATTTT. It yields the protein CASSWAGRGADTQYF.

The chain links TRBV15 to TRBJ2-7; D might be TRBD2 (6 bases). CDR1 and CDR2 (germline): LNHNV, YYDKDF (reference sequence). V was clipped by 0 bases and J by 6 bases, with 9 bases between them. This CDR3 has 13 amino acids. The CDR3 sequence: CATSRDRGGEQYF. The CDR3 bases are TGTGCCACCAGCAGAGATCGGGGAGGCGAGCAGTACTTC.

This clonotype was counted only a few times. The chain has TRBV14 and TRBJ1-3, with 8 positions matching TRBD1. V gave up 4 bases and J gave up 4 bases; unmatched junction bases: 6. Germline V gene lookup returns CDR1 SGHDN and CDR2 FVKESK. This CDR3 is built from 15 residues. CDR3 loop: CASSPIGTGGNTIYF. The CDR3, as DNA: TGTGCCAGCAGCCCTATTGGGACAGGAGGAAACACCATATATTTT.

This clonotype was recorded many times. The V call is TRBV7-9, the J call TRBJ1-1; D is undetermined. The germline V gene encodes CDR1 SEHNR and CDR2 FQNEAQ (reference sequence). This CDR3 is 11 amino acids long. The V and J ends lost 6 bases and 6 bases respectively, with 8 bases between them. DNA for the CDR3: TGTGCCAGCAGTTTTACGGCTGAAGCTTTCTTT. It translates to CASSFTAEAFF.

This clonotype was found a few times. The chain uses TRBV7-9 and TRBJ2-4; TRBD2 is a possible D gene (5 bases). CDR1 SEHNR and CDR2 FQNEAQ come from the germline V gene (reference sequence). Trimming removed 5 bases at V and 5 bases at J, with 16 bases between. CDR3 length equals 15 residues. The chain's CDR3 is CASSPIGSRENIQYF. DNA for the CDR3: TGTGCCAGCAGCCCAATAGGGAGTAGAGAAAACATTCAGTACTTC.

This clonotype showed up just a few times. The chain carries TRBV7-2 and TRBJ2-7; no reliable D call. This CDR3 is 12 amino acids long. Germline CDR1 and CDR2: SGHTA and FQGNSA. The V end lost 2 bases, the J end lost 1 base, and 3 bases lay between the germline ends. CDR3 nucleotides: TGTGCCAGCAGCTTAATGTCCTACGAGCAGTACTTC. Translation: CASSLMSYEQYF.

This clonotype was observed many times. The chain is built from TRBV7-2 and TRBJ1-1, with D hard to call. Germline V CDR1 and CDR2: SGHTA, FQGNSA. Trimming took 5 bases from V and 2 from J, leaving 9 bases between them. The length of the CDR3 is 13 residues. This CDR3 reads CASSRSGNTEAFF. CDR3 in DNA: TGTGCCAGCAGCCGGTCAGGAAACACTGAAGCTTTCTTT.

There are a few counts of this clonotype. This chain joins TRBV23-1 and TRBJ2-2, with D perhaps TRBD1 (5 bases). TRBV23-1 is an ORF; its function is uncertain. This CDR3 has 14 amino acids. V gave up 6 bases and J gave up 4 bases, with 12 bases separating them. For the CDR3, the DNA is TGCGCCAGCAGCAGGGTTTACCCCACCGGGGAGCTGTTTTTT. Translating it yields CASSRVYPTGELFF.

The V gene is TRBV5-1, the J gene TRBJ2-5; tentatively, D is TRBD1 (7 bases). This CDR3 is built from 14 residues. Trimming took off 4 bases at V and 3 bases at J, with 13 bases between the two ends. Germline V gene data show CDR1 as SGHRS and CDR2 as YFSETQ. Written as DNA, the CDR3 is TGCGCCAGCAGCCTGGCGGGACAGAAAGAGACCCAGTACTTC. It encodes CASSLAGQKETQYF.

The CDR3 region is CASSSGGSLNEQFF. The CDR3 DNA reads TGTGCCAGCAGCTCGGGCGGGAGCCTCAATGAGCAGTTCTTC. V usage is TRBV7-9 and J usage is TRBJ2-1; 7 positions agree with TRBD2. Germline V gene data show CDR1 as SEHNR and CDR2 as FQNEAQ (reference sequence). The CDR3 has 14 residues. V was clipped by 4 bases and J by 6 bases; unmatched bases: 6.

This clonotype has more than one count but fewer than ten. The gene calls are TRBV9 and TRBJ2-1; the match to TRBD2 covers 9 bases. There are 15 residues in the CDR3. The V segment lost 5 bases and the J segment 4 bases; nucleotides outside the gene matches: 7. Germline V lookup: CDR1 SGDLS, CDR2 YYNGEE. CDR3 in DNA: TGTGCCAGCAGGGCGGTAGCGGGAGAATACAATGAGCAGTTCTTC. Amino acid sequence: CASRAVAGEYNEQFF.

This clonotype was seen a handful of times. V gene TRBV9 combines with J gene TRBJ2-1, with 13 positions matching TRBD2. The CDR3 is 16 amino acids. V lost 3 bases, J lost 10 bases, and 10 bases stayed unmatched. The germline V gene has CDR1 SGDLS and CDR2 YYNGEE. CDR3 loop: CASSASGTSGIKEQFF. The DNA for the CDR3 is TGTGCCAGCAGCGCATCCGGGACTAGCGGGATCAAGGAGCAGTTCTTC. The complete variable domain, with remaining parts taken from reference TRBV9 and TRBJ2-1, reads DSGVTQTPKHLITATGQRVTLRCSPRSGDLSVYWYQQSLDQGLQFLIQYYNGEERAKGNILERFSAQQFPDLHSELNLSSLELGDSALYFCASSASGTSGIKEQFFGPGTRLTVL.

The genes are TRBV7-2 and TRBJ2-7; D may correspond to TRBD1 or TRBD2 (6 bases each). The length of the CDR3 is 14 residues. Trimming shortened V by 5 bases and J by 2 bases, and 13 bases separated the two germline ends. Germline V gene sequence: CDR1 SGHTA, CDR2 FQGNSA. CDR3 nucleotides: TGTGCCAGCAGCCCCACGGGGGCGACCTACGAGCAGTACTTC. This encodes CASSPTGATYEQYF.

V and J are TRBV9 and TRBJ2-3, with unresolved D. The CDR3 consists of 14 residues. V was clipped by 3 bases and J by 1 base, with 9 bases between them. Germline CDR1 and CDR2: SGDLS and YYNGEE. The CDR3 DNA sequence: TGTGCCAGCAGCGCCGTCGACGGCACAGATACGCAGTATTTT. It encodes CASSAVDGTDTQYF.

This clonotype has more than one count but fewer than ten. CDR3 residues: CASSREGYTEAFF. The CDR3 DNA follows: TGTGCCAGCAGCCGGGAGGGGTACACTGAAGCTTTCTTT. The J gene is TRBJ1-1, the V gene TRBV11-3; a possible D gene is TRBD1 (5 bases). In germline, CDR1 is SGHNT, CDR2 YENEEA. The CDR3 loop spans 13 amino acids. The V and J ends lost 5 bases and 3 bases respectively, with 10 bases between them.

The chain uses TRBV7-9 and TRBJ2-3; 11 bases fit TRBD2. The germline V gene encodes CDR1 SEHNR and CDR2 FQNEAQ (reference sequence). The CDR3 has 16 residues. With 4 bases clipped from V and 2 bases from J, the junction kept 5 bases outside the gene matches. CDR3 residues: CASSSGTSGITDTQYF. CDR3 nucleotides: TGTGCCAGCAGCTCAGGGACTAGCGGAATCACAGATACGCAGTATTTT.

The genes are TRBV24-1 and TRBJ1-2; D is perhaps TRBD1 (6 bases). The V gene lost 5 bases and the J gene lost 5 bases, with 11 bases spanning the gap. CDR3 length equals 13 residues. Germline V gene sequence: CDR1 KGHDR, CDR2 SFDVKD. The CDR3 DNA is TGTGCCACCAGTGCCAGGGGTAGTTATGGCTACACCTTC. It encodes CATSARGSYGYTF.

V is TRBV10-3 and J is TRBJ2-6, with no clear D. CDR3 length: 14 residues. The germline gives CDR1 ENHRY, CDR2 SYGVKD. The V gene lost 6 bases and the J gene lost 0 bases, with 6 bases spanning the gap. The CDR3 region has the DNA TGTGCCATCAGGACGGCCTCTGGGGCCAACGTCCTGACTTTC. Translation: CAIRTASGANVLTF.

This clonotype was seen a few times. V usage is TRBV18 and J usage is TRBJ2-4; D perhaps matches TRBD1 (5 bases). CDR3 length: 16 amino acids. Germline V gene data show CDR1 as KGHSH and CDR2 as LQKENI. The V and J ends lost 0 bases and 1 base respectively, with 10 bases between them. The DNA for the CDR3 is TGTGCCAGCTCACCACCGGTAGGGGTGGCCAAAAACATTCAGTACTTC. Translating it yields CASSPPVGVAKNIQYF.